The text below deals with one T cell receptor beta chain. Its matching antigen is unknown. Combining a sample-barcoded 5' primer with a J-beta primer mix, a second PCR ran for about 7 to 11 cycles. Unique molecular identifiers of 12 random nucleotides labeled each cDNA. TCRdb reprocessed the 5' RACE reads via MiXCR and lists one record per CDR3 protein. The top ten clones hold approximately 11% of a sample with roughly 1.7 million distinct CDR3 sequences, 30% to 35% of them seen once. Germline CDR1 KGHSH, CDR2 LQKENI. Trimming shortened V by 2 bases and J by 3 bases, and 7 bases separated the two germline ends. This CDR3 is built from 14 residues. The record originates from a study of blood T cells in healthy people across ages. Notes on the study in general: Strong correlation existed between TCR beta diversity and naive T cell percentage. Greater diversity and more naive CD4+ cells were seen in long-lived donors than in aged donors.

Sequences were obtained from blood. The genes are TRBV18 and TRBJ2-2; D not certain. This TCR derives from a woman in her 30s in good health. CDR3 region: CASSPKSYTGELFF. Written as DNA, the CDR3 is TGTGCCAGCTCACCAAAGAGCTACACCGGGGAGCTGTTTTTT.